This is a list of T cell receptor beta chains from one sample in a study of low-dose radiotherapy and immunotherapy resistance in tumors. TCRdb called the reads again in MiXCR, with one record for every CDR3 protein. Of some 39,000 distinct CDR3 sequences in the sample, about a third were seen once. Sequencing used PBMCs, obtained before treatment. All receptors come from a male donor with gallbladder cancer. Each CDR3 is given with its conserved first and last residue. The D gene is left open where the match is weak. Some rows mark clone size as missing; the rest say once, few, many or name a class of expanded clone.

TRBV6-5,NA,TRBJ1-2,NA,TGTGCCAGCGCCCAAGGATCCGTCCGGGGCTACACCTTC,CASAQGSVRGYTF
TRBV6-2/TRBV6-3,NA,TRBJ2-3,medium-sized,TGTGCCAGCAGTGAAGGACAGCAGAACACAGATACGCAGTATTTT,CASSEGQQNTDTQYF
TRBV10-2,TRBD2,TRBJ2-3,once,TGCGCCAGCAGAAGCGGGAGAAGGGAGATAACCACAGATACGCAGTATTTT,CASRSGRREITTDTQYF
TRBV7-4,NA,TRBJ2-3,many,TGTGCCAGCACTGCCACTCCGGGACGGAATTTGGATACGCAGTATTTT,CASTATPGRNLDTQYF
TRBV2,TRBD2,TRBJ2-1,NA,TGTGCCAGCAGAATACAGGCTGGACTAGCTGAGAATGAGCAGTTCTTC,CASRIQAGLAENEQFF
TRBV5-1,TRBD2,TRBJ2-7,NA,TGCGCCAGCAGCTCCGGACTAGCGCACTCCTACGAGCAGTACTTC,CASSSGLAHSYEQYF
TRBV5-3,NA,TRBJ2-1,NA,TGTGCCAGCAGCTTAGGCCGTTACTCCTACAATGAGCAGTTCTTC,CASSLGRYSYNEQFF
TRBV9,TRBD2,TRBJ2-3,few,TGTGCCAGCAGCGGGACTAGTGTTACGCAGTATTTT,CASSGTSVTQYF
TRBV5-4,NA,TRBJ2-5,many,TGTGCCAGCAGCTTGATCCAAGAGACCCAGTACTTC,CASSLIQETQYF
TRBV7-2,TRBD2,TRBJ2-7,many,TGTGCCAGCAGCTCATCTCCGGGGGGGAAAGCCTACGAGCAGTACTTC,CASSSSPGGKAYEQYF
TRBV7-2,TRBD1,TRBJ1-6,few,TGTGCCAGCAGCTCGCGGACAGGGGTAGGGTCACCCCTCCACTTT,CASSSRTGVGSPLHF
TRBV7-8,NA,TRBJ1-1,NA,TGTGCCAGCAGCTTAGGGGGGAAGAACACTGAAGCTTTCTTT,CASSLGGKNTEAFF
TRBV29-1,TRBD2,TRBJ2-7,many,TGCAGCGTTGTTCCCCGGACTAGAAAAAGCTCCTACGAGCAGTACTTC,CSVVPRTRKSSYEQYF
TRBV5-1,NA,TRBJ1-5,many,TGCGCCAGCAGCTTGGCCGGGGGCCTCGGACAGCCCCAGCATTTT,CASSLAGGLGQPQHF
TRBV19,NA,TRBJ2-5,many,TGTGCCAGTAGTTTTCCGGGGCGGCGGGAGACCCAGTACTTC,CASSFPGRRETQYF
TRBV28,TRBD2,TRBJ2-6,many,TGTGCCTCCGGGGGGGGGGGGTCTGGGGCCAACGTCCTGACTTTC,CASGGGGSGANVLTF
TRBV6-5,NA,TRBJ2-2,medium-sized,TGTGCCAGCAGTTACGGAAACGAAGGGACCGGGGAGCTGTTTTTT,CASSYGNEGTGELFF
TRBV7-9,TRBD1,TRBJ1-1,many,TGTGCCAGCAGCCTATTTACAGGGGACACTGAAGCTTTCTTT,CASSLFTGDTEAFF
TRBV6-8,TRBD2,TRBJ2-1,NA,TGTGCCAGCAGTCGTCGGGCCACACTAGCGGGGGCGATCAATGAGCAGTTCTTC,CASSRRATLAGAINEQFF
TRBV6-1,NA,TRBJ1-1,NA,TGTGCCAGCGAACAGCTTTCGAACACTGAAGCTTTCTTT,CASEQLSNTEAFF
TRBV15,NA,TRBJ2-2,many,TGTGCCACCAGCAGGTGGGCTAGCCGGGACACCGGGGAGCTGTTTTTT,CATSRWASRDTGELFF
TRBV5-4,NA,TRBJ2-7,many,TGTGCCAGCAGCTTGGGGGGGCAGCTCAACCTCTACGAGCAGTACTTC,CASSLGGQLNLYEQYF
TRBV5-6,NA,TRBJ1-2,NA,TGTGCCAGCAGCCTCGACGGAACGGATGGCTACACCTTC,CASSLDGTDGYTF
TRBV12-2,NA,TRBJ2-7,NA,TGTGCAAGTCGCAACCGGGACAGGGGGCTTAGTGGCTACGAGCAGTACTTC,CASRNRDRGLSGYEQYF
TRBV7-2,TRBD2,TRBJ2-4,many,TGTGCCAGCAGCCTGGGACTAGTTAACATTCAGTACTTC,CASSLGLVNIQYF
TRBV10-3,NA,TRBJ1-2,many,TGTGCCATCAGTGAGTCGGGGTTTGGCTACACCTTC,CAISESGFGYTF
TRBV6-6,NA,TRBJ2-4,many,TGTGCCAGCAGTTACGGCCCCTGGAAAAACATTCAGTACTTC,CASSYGPWKNIQYF
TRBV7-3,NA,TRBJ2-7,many,TGTGCCAGCAGCTTAAGAGGTCCGGGGGAATCCTACGAGCAGTACTTC,CASSLRGPGESYEQYF
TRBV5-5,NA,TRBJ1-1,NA,TGTGCCAGCAGCCCCCTGTTGAGGGCCGGCCAGGCTGAAGCTTTCTTT,CASSPLLRAGQAEAFF
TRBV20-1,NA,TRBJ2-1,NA,TGCAGTGCTAGTATTGTGACTCACAATGAGCAGTTCTTC,CSASIVTHNEQFF
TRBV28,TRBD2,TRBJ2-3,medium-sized,TGTGCCAGCAGTAAACTGGGACTAGGGGACTCAGATACGCAGTATTTT,CASSKLGLGDSDTQYF
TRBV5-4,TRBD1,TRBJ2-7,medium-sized,TGTGCCAGCAGCTTGGTGGGGACAGGGCGCGAGCAGTACTTC,CASSLVGTGREQYF
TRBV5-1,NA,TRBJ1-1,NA,TGCGCCAGCAGAGGCAGATCTGAAGCTTTCTTT,CASRGRSEAFF
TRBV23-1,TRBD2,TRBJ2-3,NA,TGCGCCAGCAGCCGGGGGGGCTTAGGAGATACGCAGTATTTT,CASSRGGLGDTQYF
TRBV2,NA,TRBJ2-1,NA,TGTGCCAGCAGCGCCCAGGGGGGGAATGAGCAGTTCTTC,CASSAQGGNEQFF
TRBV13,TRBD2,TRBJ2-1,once,TGTGCCAGCAGCTTAGCGGGGGGGAGAGGTTACAATGAGCAGTTCTTC,CASSLAGGRGYNEQFF
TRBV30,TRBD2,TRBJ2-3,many,TGTGCCTGGACTAGCGGAAACACAGATACGCAGTATTTT,CAWTSGNTDTQYF
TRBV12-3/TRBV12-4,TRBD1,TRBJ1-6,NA,TGTGCCAGCAGAGAACAGGGGTTCTCACCCCTCCACTTT,CASREQGFSPLHF
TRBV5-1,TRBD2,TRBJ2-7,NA,TGCGCCAGCAGCCCACAGATCGGGGGGGGCCTAGGGGAGCAGTACTTC,CASSPQIGGGLGEQYF
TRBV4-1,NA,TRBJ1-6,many,TGCGCCAGCAGCCAAGAGCCCGCACAGGCCAATTCACCCCTCCACTTT,CASSQEPAQANSPLHF
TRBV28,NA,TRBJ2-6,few,TGTGCCAGCAGCACTTCTGGCTGGCCCTCCATCTCTGGGGCCAACGTCCTGACTTTC,CASSTSGWPSISGANVLTF
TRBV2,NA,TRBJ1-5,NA,TGTGCCAGCAGTTCCTTGAGGGGAGGACAGCCCCAGCATTTT,CASSSLRGGQPQHF
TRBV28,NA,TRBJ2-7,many,TGTGCCAGCAGGGCTAGCGTCAGAGAGGTCTACGAGCAGTACTTC,CASRASVREVYEQYF
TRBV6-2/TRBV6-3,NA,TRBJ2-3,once,TGTGCCAGCAGAAGAGATACAGATACGCAGTATTTT,CASRRDTDTQYF
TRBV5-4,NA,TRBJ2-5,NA,TGTGCCAGCAGGGGAGGCCGAGGGGGAGAGACCCAGTACTTC,CASRGGRGGETQYF
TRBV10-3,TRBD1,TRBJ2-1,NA,TGTGCCATCAGCCGGGACAGCTCCTACAATGAGCAGTTCTTC,CAISRDSSYNEQFF
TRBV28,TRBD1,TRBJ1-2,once,TGTGCCAGCAGTTTTTCAGGGGGCCGTGGCTACACCTTC,CASSFSGGRGYTF
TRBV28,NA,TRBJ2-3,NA,TGTGCCAGCAGGAGCAGAACTAGCACAGATACGCAGTATTTT,CASRSRTSTDTQYF
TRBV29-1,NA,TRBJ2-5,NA,TGCAGCGTCCAAGACGGAGGGGGCGCGGAGACCCAGTACTTC,CSVQDGGGAETQYF
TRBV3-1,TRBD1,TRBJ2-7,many,TGTGCCAGCAGCCTCGGACAGGGGGGGTTTTACGAGCAGTACTTC,CASSLGQGGFYEQYF
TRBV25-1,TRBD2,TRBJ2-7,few,TGTGCCAGCAGCCGAGGACTAGGGAGCTACGAGCAGTACTTC,CASSRGLGSYEQYF